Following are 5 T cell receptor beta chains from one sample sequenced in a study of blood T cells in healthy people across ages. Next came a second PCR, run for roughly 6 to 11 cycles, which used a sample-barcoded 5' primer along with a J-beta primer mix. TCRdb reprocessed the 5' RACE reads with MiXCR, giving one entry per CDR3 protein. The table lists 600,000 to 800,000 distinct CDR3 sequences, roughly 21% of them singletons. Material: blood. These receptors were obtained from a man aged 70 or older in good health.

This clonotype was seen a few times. CDR3 in DNA: TGTGCCAGCAGTTCGGACTCGACCAAAAACATTCAGTACTTC. Translating it yields CASSSDSTKNIQYF. The V gene is TRBV12-3 or TRBV12-4, the J gene TRBJ2-4; TRBD2 is a possible D gene (5 bases). The CDR3 extends over 14 amino acids. V lost 4 bases and J lost 2, with 9 bases in between.

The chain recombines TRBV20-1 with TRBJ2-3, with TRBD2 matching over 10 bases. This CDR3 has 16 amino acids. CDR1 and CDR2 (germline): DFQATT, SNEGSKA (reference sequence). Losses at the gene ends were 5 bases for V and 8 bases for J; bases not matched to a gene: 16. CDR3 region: CSASVALAGAQGTQYF. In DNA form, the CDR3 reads TGCAGTGCTTCCGTGGCCCTAGCGGGAGCACAGGGTACGCAGTATTTT.

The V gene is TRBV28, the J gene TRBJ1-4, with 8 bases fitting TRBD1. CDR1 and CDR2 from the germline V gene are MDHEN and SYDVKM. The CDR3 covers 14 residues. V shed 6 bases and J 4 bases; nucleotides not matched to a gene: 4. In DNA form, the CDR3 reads TGTGCCAGCAGCCAGGGGGCACGTAATGAAAAACTGTTTTTT. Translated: CASSQGARNEKLFF. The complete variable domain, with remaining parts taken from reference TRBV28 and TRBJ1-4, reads DVKVTQSSRYLVKRTGEKVFLECVQDMDHENMFWYRQDPGLGLRLIYFSYDVKMKEKGDIPEGYSVSREKKERFSLILESASTNQTSMYLCASSQGARNEKLFFGSGTQLSVL.

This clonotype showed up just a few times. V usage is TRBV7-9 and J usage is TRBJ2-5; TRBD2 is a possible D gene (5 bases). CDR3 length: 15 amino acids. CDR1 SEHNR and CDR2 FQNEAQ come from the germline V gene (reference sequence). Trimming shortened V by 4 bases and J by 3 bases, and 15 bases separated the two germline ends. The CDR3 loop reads CASSSAGLSKETQYF. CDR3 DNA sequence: TGTGCCAGCAGCTCGGCCGGACTCTCTAAAGAGACCCAGTACTTC.

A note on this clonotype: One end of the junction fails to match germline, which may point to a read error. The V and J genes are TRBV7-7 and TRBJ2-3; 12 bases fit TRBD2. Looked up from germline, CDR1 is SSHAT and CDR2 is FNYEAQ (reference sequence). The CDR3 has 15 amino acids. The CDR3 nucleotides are TGTGCTAGCAGCTCTAGCGGGAGGGCCATGGATACGCAGTATTTT. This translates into CASSSSGRAMDTQYF.